This is a list of T cell receptor beta chains from one sample in a study of PD-1 blockade in classical Hodgkin lymphoma. Sequencing used immunoSEQ multiplex PCR; TCRdb keeps in-frame clones, though not all of them. This table has 15,000 to 17,000 clones, roughly 84% appearing once. Sequenced material: CD4+ T cells from blood. Receptor source: a human donor with classical Hodgkin lymphoma. Both conserved end residues are part of each CDR3. A D gene is named only where the DNA matches it firmly. Only some rows state a clone size, as once, few, many or a class for expanded clones.

TRBV4-3	.	TRBJ1-4	few	TGCGCCAGCAGCCGAGACGCTCCGACAGGAACTAATGAAAAACTGTTTTTT	CASSRDAPTGTNEKLFF
TRBV28	.	TRBJ1-2	.	TGTGCCAGCAGTGCACAGGGCCCTAACTATGGCTACACCTTC	CASSAQGPNYGYTF
TRBV5-1	.	TRBJ2-3	.	TGCGCCAGCAGTCGGGGGCTAGCGTTAGATACGCAGTATTTT	CASSRGLALDTQYF
TRBV7-9	.	TRBJ1-4	few	TGTGCCAGCAGCTTAGCTATAGGGAACGGAGAAAAACTGTTTTTT	CASSLAIGNGEKLFF
TRBV4-3	.	TRBJ2-1	.	TGCGCCAGCAGCAAGACCCCCTTTATAGCCGAGCAGTTCTTC	CASSKTPFIAEQFF
TRBV28	TRBD1	TRBJ1-5	.	TGTGCCAGCAGTTTCCCCCGACAGGGGGCTAGGCAGCCCCAGCATTTT	CASSFPRQGARQPQHF
TRBV28	.	TRBJ2-7	.	TGTGGCAGCCAGGAGGGCAGGGAGGACGAGCAGTACTTC	CGSQEGREDEQYF
TRBV27	TRBD2	TRBJ2-3	.	TGTGCCAGCAGTTTACCCGGACTAGCGAGAGATACGCAGTATTTT	CASSLPGLARDTQYF
TRBV29-1	.	TRBJ2-7	.	TGCAGCGTTGGACTGCAGGGTAGAGGCTCCTACGAGCAGTACTTC	CSVGLQGRGSYEQYF
TRBV18	TRBD1	TRBJ2-7	.	TGTGCCAGCTCACCCCAACAGGGGATAAACGAGCAGTACTTC	CASSPQQGINEQYF
TRBV19	TRBD1	TRBJ2-2	.	TGTGCCAGTAGTCTCCGGACAGGGACGGCCACCGGGGAGCTGTTTTTT	CASSLRTGTATGELFF